Listed here is a single TCR beta chain. What it recognizes is unknown. The data were obtained in a study of cytomegalovirus exposure and HLA in healthy donors. Findings and limits, study-wide: In the 130 or so validation repertoires, a later analysis found that first-cohort TCR clusters tended to co-occur. Reports indicated that the classifier achieved high specificity and sensitivity in diagnosing cytomegalovirus status.

This CDR3 region has 12 residues. Trimming removed 10 bases at V and 3 bases at J, with 12 bases between. The V gene's germline CDR1 is SGHTA and CDR2 FQGNSA. Only in-frame clones appear in the TCRdb table, and some are missing; sequencing was by immunoSEQ multiplex PCR. In the table there are approximately 41,000 clones, over 85% of which are singletons. The sequenced material came from PBMCs. The chain employs TRBV7-2 and TRBJ2-5; D is unclear. This clonotype was sampled from a man younger than 35 in good health and CMV-seronegative. CDR3 sequence: CATPWAEETQYF. Written as DNA, the CDR3 is TGTGCCACCCCATGGGCCGAAGAGACCCAGTACTTC.